The T cell receptor beta chain under discussion was sequenced for a study of cytomegalovirus exposure and HLA in healthy donors. Primers included in the PCR were 60 Vbeta and 13 Jbeta primers. Only in-frame clones appear in the TCRdb table, and some are missing; sequencing was by immunoSEQ multiplex PCR. The table includes 150,000 or so clones, over 60% detected once. While unrecorded immune exposures were likely, the donors were nominally healthy when sampled. Sequenced material: PBMCs. This receptor was obtained from a woman aged 35 to 49 in good health and CMV-seronegative.

In DNA form, the CDR3 reads TGCGCCAGCAGCTCCACAGGGATCGTCTACGAGCAGTACTTC. Translation gives CASSSTGIVYEQYF. The J gene is TRBJ2-7, the V gene TRBV5-1; D may be TRBD1 (6 bases). The CDR3 is 14 residues long. The germline V gene encodes CDR1 SGHRS and CDR2 YFSETQ. The V end was cut by 3 bases, the J end by 3 bases, with 13 bases between.